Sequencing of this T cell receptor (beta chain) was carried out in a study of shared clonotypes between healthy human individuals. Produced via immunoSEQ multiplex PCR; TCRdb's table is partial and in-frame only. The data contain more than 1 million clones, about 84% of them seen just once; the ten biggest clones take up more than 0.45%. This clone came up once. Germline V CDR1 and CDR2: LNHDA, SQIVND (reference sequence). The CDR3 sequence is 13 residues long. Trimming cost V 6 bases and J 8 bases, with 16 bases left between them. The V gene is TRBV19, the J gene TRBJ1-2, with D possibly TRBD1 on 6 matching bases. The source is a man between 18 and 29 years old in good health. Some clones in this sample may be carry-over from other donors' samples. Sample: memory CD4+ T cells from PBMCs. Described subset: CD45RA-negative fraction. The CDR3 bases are TGTGCCAGTAGCCCCCTACAGGGCGGGGGCTACACCTTC. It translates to CASSPLQGGGYTF.